The present T cell receptor beta chain was sequenced within a study of T cells after posttransplantation cyclophosphamide. Sequencing used immunoSEQ multiplex PCR; TCRdb keeps in-frame clones, though not all of them. This table has some 53,000 clones, 85% to 90% appearing once. The CDR3 is 17 residues long. The germline V gene has CDR1 SGHAT and CDR2 FQDESV (reference sequence). V dropped 4 bases and J dropped 0 bases, with 16 bases sitting between them. The sample comprised PBMCs. J is TRBJ2-1 and V is TRBV11-1; TRBD1 is a possible D gene (5 bases). The receptor comes from a man aged 25-45 years with a blood cancer, CMV-positive, and with a related stem cell donor. CDR3 DNA sequence: TGTGCCAGCAGCTCCGGCCAGGGCACCGGCTCCTACAATGAGCAGTTCTTC. This codes for CASSSGQGTGSYNEQFF.